This TCR beta chain was sequenced for a study of T-cell reconstitution after alpha-beta-depleted transplantation in children. CDR1 SGHTA and CDR2 FQGNSA come from the germline V gene. The CDR3 length is 13 residues. V was pared by 4 bases and J by 6 bases, with 4 bases of the junction left unmatched. A library of TCRbeta sequences, prepared with unique molecular identifiers, was generated. TCRdb reprocessed the PCR reads with MiXCR, giving one entry per CDR3 protein. The table has around 440,000 distinct CDR3 sequences, around 16% seen once. This receptor was obtained from a boy younger than two who had a stem cell transplant for Wiskott-Aldrich syndrome, so the T cells may come from the graft donor. The sequenced sample was PBMCs, mostly from graft donor cells, obtained 360 days after TCRalphabeta/CD19-depleted stem cell transplant. This sequence joins TRBV7-2 and TRBJ1-2; 8 positions agree with TRBD1. CDR3 region: CASSWWTGNGYTF. The CDR3 bases are TGTGCCAGCAGCTGGTGGACAGGGAATGGCTACACCTTC.